These T cell receptor beta chains were read from a single sample in a study of shared clonotypes between healthy human individuals. Measured with immunoSEQ multiplex PCR; TCRdb has only the in-frame clones, and not every one. The sample carries 850,000 to 1,200,000 clones, around 75% recorded once. Material for sequencing was memory CD4+ T cells sorted from blood. The receptors were sampled from a man aged 18 to 35 in good health. CDR3s include the opening cysteine and the closing phenylalanine or tryptophan. A D gene is named only where the DNA matches it firmly. Part of the rows lack a size; the others show once, few, many or a class for expanded clones.

.	.	TRBV29-1	TRBJ2-3	TGCAGCGTTGCCAGGGCAGATACGCAGTATTTT	CSVARADTQYF
TRBD2	.	TRBV2	TRBJ2-3	TGTGCCAGCAGTGAGTCACTAGCGGGGATCACAGATACGCAGTATTTT	CASSESLAGITDTQYF
TRBD1	.	TRBV5-4	TRBJ1-2	TGTGCCAGCAGCGACACTCGACAGGGTGTAAGAGGCTACACCTTC	CASSDTRQGVRGYTF
.	few	TRBV30	TRBJ1-2	TGTGCCTGGAGTGTAGGTCAGCATGGTGGAGGCTACACCTTC	CAWSVGQHGGGYTF
TRBD1	few	TRBV5-1	TRBJ1-2	TGCGCCAGCAGCCAGACAGGGGGCTATGGCTACACCTTC	CASSQTGGYGYTF
.	once	TRBV6-6	TRBJ1-4	TGTGCCAGCAGTTACCTTCGGACCTCCTGGGATGAAAAACTGTTTTTT	CASSYLRTSWDEKLFF
TRBD2	.	TRBV7-9	TRBJ2-5	TGTGCCAGCAGCCTGACTAGCGGGGCAGAGACCCAGTACTTC	CASSLTSGAETQYF
.	.	TRBV29-1	TRBJ2-1	TGCAGCGGGACAGACCACAATGAGCAGTTCTTC	CSGTDHNEQFF
.	.	TRBV10-3	TRBJ1-4	TGTGCCATCAGTGAGTCGGCGATGGTGAGGGAAAAACTGTTTTTT	CAISESAMVREKLFF
.	.	TRBV11-2	TRBJ2-4	TGTGCCAGCAGCTTGGCGGGGACCAAAAACATTCAGTACTTC	CASSLAGTKNIQYF
.	.	TRBV7-2	TRBJ2-5	TGTGCCAGCAGCTTAGGGTCGAGAGAGACCCAGTACTTC	CASSLGSRETQYF
TRBD2	few	TRBV30	TRBJ2-1	TGTGCCTCGGATCTGGGTAGCGGGAGGTTAAGGAATGAGCAGTTCTTC	CASDLGSGRLRNEQFF
TRBD1	.	TRBV6-1	TRBJ1-1	TGTGCCAGCAGGGGACAGGGTAGAACCACTGAAGCTTTCTTT	CASRGQGRTTEAFF
TRBD1	.	TRBV18	TRBJ1-5	TGTGCCAGCTCACCACCGGCGGCAGGGGGTCAGCCCCAGCATTTT	CASSPPAAGGQPQHF
.	few	TRBV2	TRBJ2-2	TGTGCCAGCAGTGAAGCGACAGGGAACACCGGGGAGCTGTTTTTT	CASSEATGNTGELFF
.	.	TRBV11-2	TRBJ1-1	TGTGCCAGCTCTAAACAGGGCGATGAAAACACTGAAGCTTTCTTT	CASSKQGDENTEAFF
.	.	TRBV11-2	TRBJ1-4	TGTGCCAGCAGCTTGGGCCATGCAACTAATGAAAAACTGTTTTTT	CASSLGHATNEKLFF
.	few	TRBV2	TRBJ1-5	TGTGCCAGCAATGGTGGAACAAGGATCAATCAGCCCCAGCATTTT	CASNGGTRINQPQHF
.	.	TRBV29-1	TRBJ1-6	TGCAGCGTTGGGTGGGGGGCTGGTTCACCCCTCCACTTT	CSVGWGAGSPLHF
TRBD1	.	TRBV19	TRBJ2-7	TGTGCCAGTAGTACAACAGGGGGCGGGGGCCACGAGCAGTACTTC	CASSTTGGGGHEQYF
.	.	TRBV7-2	TRBJ2-5	TGTGCCAGCAGCTCCTCAATCCAGGGATATGAGACCCAGTACTTC	CASSSSIQGYETQYF
TRBD2	.	TRBV5-1	TRBJ2-3	TGCGCCAGCAGCTTAAGCGGGGTGCCCACAGATACGCAGTATTTT	CASSLSGVPTDTQYF
TRBD2	few	TRBV10-3	TRBJ2-7	TGTGCCATCACAGCCGCGGGAGGATCCTACGAGCAGTACTTC	CAITAAGGSYEQYF
.	.	TRBV11-2	TRBJ2-3	TGTGCCAGCAGCTTCGGGAGTTCCGGCACAGATACGCAGTATTTT	CASSFGSSGTDTQYF
.	.	TRBV28	TRBJ1-5	TGTGCCAGCAGTTTACTACAGGGTGGCAATCAGCCCCAGCATTTT	CASSLLQGGNQPQHF
.	.	TRBV9	TRBJ2-1	TGTGCCAGCAGCGTATCCCTGGCAAGCGGCGCCTACAATGAGCAGTTCTTC	CASSVSLASGAYNEQFF
TRBD1	once	TRBV5-1	TRBJ1-2	TGCGCCAGCAGCTTAGGGACTGCGGGACAGGGGGCGAATGGCTACACCTTC	CASSLGTAGQGANGYTF
TRBD1	once	TRBV19	TRBJ2-7	TGTGCCAGTAACCCAGGGACAGGGGGTCGCTACGAGCAGTACTTC	CASNPGTGGRYEQYF